Below are 18 T cell receptor beta chains sequenced from a single sample in a study of CD8 T cells in ankylosing spondylitis. TCRdb reanalysed the 5' RACE reads using MiXCR and keeps one entry per CDR3 protein. The sample records about 120,000 distinct CDR3 sequences, about an eighth being singletons. The sequenced sample consisted of blood, either unsorted or a sorted T cell fraction (not recorded which). These receptors were collected from a female donor with ankylosing spondylitis or in good health (not recorded which).

The chain couples TRBV18 to TRBJ2-7; D is possibly TRBD1 or TRBD2 (5 bases each). Germline V gene lookup returns CDR1 KGHSH and CDR2 LQKENI. The CDR3 consists of 14 residues. With 3 bases removed from V and 2 bases from J, the gap between germline ends came to 11 bases. The CDR3 spells CASSPSGPPYEQYF. The CDR3 nucleotides are TGTGCCAGCTCACCGTCGGGGCCTCCCTACGAGCAGTACTTC. The full variable domain, with the rest looked up from reference TRBV18 and TRBJ2-7, is NAGVMQNPRHLVRRRGQEARLRCSPMKGHSHVYWYRQLPEEGLKFMVYLQKENIIDESGMPKERFSAEFPKEGPSILRIQQVVRGDSAAYFCASSPSGPPYEQYFGPGTRLTVT.

The chain is built from TRBV29-1 and TRBJ2-7, with D perhaps being TRBD1 or TRBD2 (5 bases each). The V end was cut by 1 base, the J end by 5 bases, with 6 bases between. Germline CDR1 is SQVTM and CDR2 is ANQGSEA. CDR3 length: 11 amino acids. CDR3 nucleotides: TGCAGCGTTGAAGGGGGGAACGAGCAGTACTTC. It encodes CSVEGGNEQYF.

This clonotype was seen a few times. J is TRBJ1-5 and V is TRBV7-2; D unresolved. In germline, CDR1 is SGHTA, CDR2 FQGNSA. The CDR3 covers 13 residues. Between the trimmed V and J ends, which lost 5 bases and 6 bases, there was a span of 11 bases. The CDR3 loop reads CASSQIWSQPQHF. CDR3 sequence (DNA): TGTGCCAGCAGCCAAATTTGGAGTCAGCCCCAGCATTTT. The full variable domain, completed using reference TRBV7-2 and TRBJ1-5, is GAGVSQSPSNKVTEKGKDVELRCDPISGHTALYWYRQSLGQGLEFLIYFQGNSAPDKSGLPSDRFSAERTGGSVSTLTIQRTQQEDSAVYLCASSQIWSQPQHFGDGTRLSIL.

The CDR3 sequence is CASKREETQYF. The CDR3 DNA sequence: TGTGCCAGCAAGAGGGAGGAGACCCAGTACTTC. V gene TRBV6-5 combines with J gene TRBJ2-5; tentatively, D is TRBD2 (5 bases). V lost 7 bases and J lost 5, with 8 bases in between. Germline assignment: CDR1 MNHEY and CDR2 SVGAGI. The CDR3 totals 11 residues.

This clonotype was observed at least ten times. Written as DNA, the CDR3 is TGTGCCAGCAGTTACTCGAATTCAGGGCCCACCGGGGAGCTGTTTTTT. It translates to CASSYSNSGPTGELFF. The rearrangement links TRBV6-5 to TRBJ2-2, with D tentatively TRBD1 (5 bases). Between the trimmed V and J ends, which lost 0 bases and 4 bases, there was a span of 12 bases. CDR1 and CDR2 from the germline V gene are MNHEY and SVGAGI. The CDR3 has 16 residues.

This clonotype appeared many times. The chain joins TRBV12-3 or TRBV12-4 to TRBJ2-1; D not certain. This CDR3 has 14 residues. The V gene lost 5 bases and the J gene lost 2 bases, with 10 bases spanning the gap. DNA for the CDR3: TGTGCCAGCAGTAAGACTGAAACCTACAATGAGCAGTTCTTC. Translation: CASSKTETYNEQFF.

This clonotype has at least ten counts. The J gene is TRBJ2-7, the V gene TRBV28; D remains unclear. Germline CDR1 is MDHEN and CDR2 is SYDVKM. Trimming stripped 5 bases from V and 6 bases from J, with 11 bases between. CDR3 size: 12 residues. CDR3 sequence (DNA): TGTGCCAGCAGTCTTAAACGATCCGAGCAGTACTTC. This sequence encodes CASSLKRSEQYF.

There are many counts of this clonotype. This chain connects TRBV5-1 to TRBJ2-3; no clear D. V was shortened by 0 bases and J by 3 bases, with 14 bases between the two germline ends. CDR3 length: 16 amino acids. Germline assignment: CDR1 SGHRS and CDR2 YFSETQ. For the CDR3, the DNA is TGCGCCAGCAGCTTGGGTAGTACAGCGATAACAGATACGCAGTATTTT. As protein: CASSLGSTAITDTQYF.

A few counts support this clonotype. V gene TRBV5-6 combines with J gene TRBJ2-3; D is uncertain. The CDR3 length is 14 residues. Between the trimmed V and J ends, which lost 2 bases and 2 bases, there was a span of 9 bases. CDR1 and CDR2 (germline): SGHDT, YYEEEE. In DNA, the CDR3 is TGTGCCAGCAGCTTATTCGGCTCCACAGATACGCAGTATTTT. As protein: CASSLFGSTDTQYF.

This clonotype appeared a few times. This chain joins TRBV11-2 and TRBJ2-6, with TRBD1 matching over 7 bases. The CDR3 totals 17 residues. Germline CDR1 reads SGHAT; CDR2 reads FQNNGV. The V gene end was trimmed by 5 bases and the J gene end by 0 bases; junction bases not matched to a gene: 7. The CDR3 protein is CASSPGQLPSGANVLTF. The CDR3 DNA reads as TGTGCCAGCAGCCCGGGACAGCTTCCCTCTGGGGCCAACGTCCTGACTTTC.

The sample holds many counts of this clonotype. V usage is TRBV29-1 and J usage is TRBJ2-1; possibly TRBD1 or TRBD2 for D (5 bases each). V shed 7 bases and J shed 2 bases, with 18 bases lying between them. The CDR3 consists of 15 residues. CDR1 SQVTM and CDR2 ANQGSEA come from the germline V gene. This CDR3 is CSGTPDRGPYNEQFF. CDR3 nucleotides: TGCAGCGGGACCCCGGATCGGGGACCCTACAATGAGCAGTTCTTC.

The rearrangement links TRBV20-1 to TRBJ2-1, with TRBD2 matching 9 bases. Germline trimming cut 3 bases from V and 4 bases from J; bases unmatched to any gene: 7. This CDR3 is 15 amino acids long. Germline V lookup: CDR1 DFQATT, CDR2 SNEGSKA (reference sequence). CDR3 nucleotides: TGCAGTGCTAGTCCAGCGGGGGGCAAATACAATGAGCAGTTCTTC. Its translation: CSASPAGGKYNEQFF.

As concerns this clonotype: A much larger clone lies one base from this, so it may be a read error. The genes are TRBV12-3 or TRBV12-4 and TRBJ1-5; maybe TRBD1 (5 bases). This CDR3 is built from 15 residues. This chain's CDR3 is CANSFDAGSNQPQHF. The CDR3 DNA follows: TGTGCCAACAGTTTTGACGCAGGGAGCAATCAGCCCCAGCATTTT.

This chain links TRBV6-1 with TRBJ2-2; 11 positions match TRBD2. This CDR3 region has 16 residues. Germline CDR1 reads MNHNS; CDR2 reads SASEGT. V was clipped by 5 bases and J by 0 bases; unmatched bases: 2. CDR3: CASSRLAGSNTGELFF. The CDR3 bases are TGTGCCAGCAGTCGACTAGCGGGATCGAACACCGGGGAGCTGTTTTTT.

This clonotype occurred a few times. This rearrangement joins TRBV5-1 to TRBJ1-1, with D possibly TRBD1 on 6 matching bases. V was pared by 0 bases and J by 11 bases, with 29 bases between. This CDR3 region has 18 residues. The germline V gene has CDR1 SGHRS and CDR2 YFSETQ. CDR3 amino acids: CASSLEPSQQGWSMGAFF. DNA for the CDR3: TGCGCCAGCAGCTTGGAGCCCTCCCAACAGGGTTGGTCAATGGGGGCTTTCTTT. Full variable domain (missing parts from reference TRBV5-1 and TRBJ1-1): KAGVTQTPRYLIKTRGQQVTLSCSPISGHRSVSWYQQTPGQGLQFLFEYFSETQRNKGNFPGRFSGRQFSNSRSEMNVSTLELGDSALYLCASSLEPSQQGWSMGAFFGQGTRLTVV.

This clonotype was counted only a few times. The chain couples TRBV5-8 to TRBJ2-7; D may match TRBD1 or TRBD2 (5 bases each). V lost 5 bases to trimming and J lost 1 base, with 13 bases between them. This CDR3 contains 14 residues. Germline-derived CDR1 and CDR2 are SGHTS and YDEGEE. CDR3 sequence reads: CASRLIGTSYEQYF. CDR3 nucleotides: TGTGCCAGCAGGCTCATTGGGACGTCCTACGAGCAGTACTTC.

This clonotype has a single count. This chain joins TRBV2 and TRBJ1-5; D remains unclear. The V end was cut by 4 bases, the J end by 6 bases, with 7 bases between. The CDR3 is made up of 12 amino acids. Germline CDR1 is SNHLY and CDR2 is FYNNEI. In DNA, the CDR3 is TGTGCCAGCAGTGGTCGGGGTCAGCCCCAGCATTTT. It is translated as CASSGRGQPQHF.

This chain uses TRBV10-3 with TRBJ1-1; TRBD1 matches 10 bases. CDR3 size: 16 residues. J lost 1 base, V lost 0 bases, and 2 bases had no gene match. The germline V gene has CDR1 ENHRY and CDR2 SYGVKD. CDR3 sequence: CAISESGTGANTEAFF. In DNA form, the CDR3 reads TGTGCCATCAGTGAGTCCGGGACAGGGGCGAACACTGAAGCTTTCTTT.